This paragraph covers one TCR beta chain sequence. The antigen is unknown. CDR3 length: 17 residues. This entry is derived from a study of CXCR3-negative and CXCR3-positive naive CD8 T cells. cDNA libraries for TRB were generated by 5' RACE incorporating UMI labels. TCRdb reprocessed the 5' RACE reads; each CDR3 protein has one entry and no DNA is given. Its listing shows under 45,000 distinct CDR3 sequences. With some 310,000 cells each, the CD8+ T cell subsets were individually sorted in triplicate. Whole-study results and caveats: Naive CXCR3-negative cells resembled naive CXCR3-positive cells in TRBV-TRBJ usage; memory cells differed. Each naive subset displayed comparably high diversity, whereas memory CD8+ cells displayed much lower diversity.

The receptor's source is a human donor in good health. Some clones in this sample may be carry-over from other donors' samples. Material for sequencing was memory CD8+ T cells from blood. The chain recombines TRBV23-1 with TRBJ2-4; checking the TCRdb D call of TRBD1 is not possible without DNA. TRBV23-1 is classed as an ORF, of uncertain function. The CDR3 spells CASSQTPTVIAKNIQYF.